These 20 T cell receptor beta chains share one sample of origin, sequenced in a study of glioma-infiltrating T cells after dendritic cell vaccination. Profiling relied on immunoSEQ multiplex PCR, and the TCRdb table lists in-frame clones only, not all of them. The sample consists of 20,000 to 25,000 clones, 79% of them appearing once. The sample consisted of blood, taken before dendritic cell vaccination. These receptors were collected from a human donor with glioblastoma.

J is TRBJ2-7 and V is TRBV18; D possibly corresponds to TRBD2 (5 bases). Trimming left V 1 base short and J 1 base short, with 5 bases between. The CDR3 totals 13 residues. Germline assignment: CDR1 KGHSH and CDR2 LQKENI. CDR3 region: CASSPRESYEQYF. The CDR3 DNA sequence: TGTGCCAGCTCACCACGGGAGTCCTACGAGCAGTACTTC. Looking up the rest from reference TRBV18 and TRBJ2-7 gives the full variable domain: NAGVMQNPRHLVRRRGQEARLRCSPMKGHSHVYWYRQLPEEGLKFMVYLQKENIIDESGMPKERFSAEFPKEGPSILRIQQVVRGDSAAYFCASSPRESYEQYFGPGTRLTVT.

As regards this clone: The junction departs from germline at one end; a sequencing error may be responsible. The rearrangement uses TRBV7-7 and TRBJ2-5; 8 positions match TRBD2. The CDR3 has 15 amino acids. Germline V lookup: CDR1 SSHAT, CDR2 FNYEAQ (reference sequence). The CDR3 sequence is CASSYLSDSGAEQYF. The CDR3 bases are TGTGCTAGCAGCTACCTGTCGGATAGCGGGGCAGAGCAGTACTTC.

The chain uses TRBV7-2 and TRBJ2-4; 9 bases agree with TRBD2. V was pared by 5 bases and J by 13 bases, with 15 bases of the junction left unmatched. The CDR3 is 15 residues long. Germline CDR1 and CDR2: SGHTA and FQGNSA. The DNA of the CDR3 is TGTGCCAGCAGCCCCCGGCCTAGCGGGAATGCTGGACAGTACTTC. The encoded protein is CASSPRPSGNAGQYF.

The chain joins TRBV2 to TRBJ2-7; D unclear. Trimming cost V 4 bases and J 4 bases, with 11 bases left between them. Germline CDR1 reads SNHLY; CDR2 reads FYNNEI. This CDR3 is built from 13 residues. The CDR3 coding sequence is TGTGCCAGCAGTGTGTACCAGTTTTACGAGCAGTACTTC. As protein: CASSVYQFYEQYF.

The chain combines TRBV30 with TRBJ2-3; possibly TRBD1 for D (6 bases). This CDR3 is built from 15 residues. The V end was cut by 0 bases, the J end by 2 bases, with 12 bases between. The germline CDR1 and CDR2 sequences are GTSNPN and SVGIG (reference sequence). CDR3: CAWSVGGISTDTQYF. The CDR3 DNA is TGTGCCTGGAGTGTAGGGGGTATCTCCACAGATACGCAGTATTTT. The whole variable domain, filled in from reference TRBV30 and TRBJ2-3, reads SQTIHQWPATLVQPVGSPLSLECTVEGTSNPNLYWYRQAAGRGLQLLFYSVGIGQISSEVPQNLSASRPQDRQFILSSKKLLLSDSGFYLCAWSVGGISTDTQYFGPGTRLTVL.

J is TRBJ1-1 and V is TRBV6-5, with D tentatively TRBD1 (6 bases). Germline V gene lookup returns CDR1 MNHEY and CDR2 SVGAGI. This CDR3 is built from 14 residues. V was clipped by 11 bases and J by 8 bases, with 24 bases between them. This chain's CDR3 is CAAKAGGAGPEAFF. The DNA of the CDR3 is TGTGCCGCCAAAGCGGGGGGCGCAGGGCCCGAAGCTTTCTTT.

The chain uses TRBV5-4 and TRBJ2-5, with D possibly TRBD1 on 8 matching bases. The CDR3 has 14 amino acids. V dropped 3 bases and J dropped 7 bases, with 16 bases sitting between them. The V gene's germline CDR1 is SGHNT and CDR2 YYREEE (reference sequence). The CDR3 reads CASSSWGGTGTQYF. The DNA for the CDR3 is TGTGCCAGCAGCTCCTGGGGGGGGACAGGGACCCAGTACTTC.

J is TRBJ2-7 and V is TRBV11-2, with a possible D match to TRBD1 (5 bases). Germline CDR1 and CDR2: SGHAT and FQNNGV. Trimming shortened V by 5 bases and J by 0 bases, and 14 bases separated the two germline ends. The CDR3 runs to 15 residues. This CDR3 reads CASSPQGLPSYEQYF. CDR3 nucleotides: TGTGCCAGCAGCCCGCAGGGTCTCCCCTCCTACGAGCAGTACTTC.

The V gene is TRBV5-5, the J gene TRBJ2-1, with TRBD1 as a possible D gene (6 bases). CDR1 and CDR2 (germline): SGHKS, YYEKEE (reference sequence). Between the trimmed V and J ends, which lost 0 bases and 7 bases, there was a span of 14 bases. The CDR3 has 15 amino acids. This CDR3 is CASSLVDRWGNEQFF. CDR3 DNA: TGTGCCAGCAGCTTGGTAGACAGGTGGGGGAATGAGCAGTTCTTC. The full variable domain, completed using reference TRBV5-5 and TRBJ2-1, is DAGVTQSPTHLIKTRGQQVTLRCSPISGHKSVSWYQQVLGQGPQFIFQYYEKEERGRGNFPDRFSARQFPNYSSELNVNALLLGDSALYLCASSLVDRWGNEQFFGPGTRLTVL.

This chain links TRBV4-3 with TRBJ2-2, with unresolved D. CDR3 length: 16 residues. Trimming removed 0 bases at V and 4 bases at J, with 12 bases between. CDR1 is LGHNA, CDR2 YSLEER, per germline. The CDR3 protein is CASSQEMGLFTGELFF. Written as DNA, the CDR3 is TGCGCCAGCAGCCAAGAAATGGGCCTGTTCACCGGGGAGCTGTTTTTT.

This clone was seen only a few times. The V gene is TRBV16, the J gene TRBJ2-7; D possibly corresponds to TRBD1 (5 bases). The CDR3 is 11 residues long. V was pared by 4 bases and J by 5 bases, with 6 bases between. Germline CDR1 KGHSY, CDR2 FQNENV. This chain's CDR3 is CASSPRDEQYF. CDR3 coding DNA: TGTGCCAGCAGCCCCAGGGACGAGCAGTACTTC.

The chain is built from TRBV5-4 and TRBJ2-5, with TRBD2 matching 11 bases. This CDR3 spans 15 amino acids. V lost 7 bases to trimming and J lost 4 bases; unmatched junction nucleotides: 9. Germline assignment: CDR1 SGHNT and CDR2 YYREEE (reference sequence). CDR3: CASAIAGGPRETQYF. The CDR3 DNA reads as TGTGCCAGCGCGATAGCGGGAGGGCCCCGAGAGACCCAGTACTTC.

V gene TRBV5-6 combines with J gene TRBJ2-1; 7 bases align to TRBD1. Germline assignment: CDR1 SGHDT and CDR2 YYEEEE. CDR3 length: 17 residues. The V and J ends lost 3 bases and 5 bases, in that order; junction bases with no gene match: 14. Written as DNA, the CDR3 is TGTGCCAGCAGCTCTAGGACAGGCAGGATGCAAAACAATGAGCAGTTCTTC. Its protein is CASSSRTGRMQNNEQFF.

The chain carries TRBV7-9 and TRBJ2-2, with a weak D call TRBD2 (6 bases). Germline CDR1 and CDR2: SEHNR and FQNEAQ (reference sequence). The CDR3 totals 14 residues. Trimming removed 5 bases from V and 3 bases from J, with 10 bases in between. CDR3 coding DNA: TGTGCCAGCAGCCCTCGACTAGACACCGGGGAGCTGTTTTTT. Translating gives CASSPRLDTGELFF.

The chain recombines TRBV19 with TRBJ2-7; TRBD1 might be the D (6 bases). Germline V gene lookup returns CDR1 LNHDA and CDR2 SQIVND (reference sequence). V was pared by 5 bases and J by 1 base, with 9 bases between. CDR3 size: 13 residues. The CDR3 DNA reads TGTGCCAGTAGTCCGGGACAATCCTACGAGCAGTACTTC. It encodes CASSPGQSYEQYF. Combining the CDR3 with reference TRBV19 and TRBJ2-7 gives the whole variable domain DGGITQSPKYLFRKEGQNVTLSCEQNLNHDAMYWYRQDPGQGLRLIYYSQIVNDFQKGDIAEGYSVSREKKESFPLTVTSAQKNPTAFYLCASSPGQSYEQYFGPGTRLTVT.

This chain links TRBV18 with TRBJ2-2; D is uncertain. Trimming took 0 bases from V and 6 from J, leaving 17 bases between them. From germline, CDR1 is KGHSH and CDR2 LQKENI. This CDR3 has 17 amino acids. CDR3 DNA: TGTGCCAGCTCACCACCGTCTACGGAGAAACGGGCCGGGGAGCTGTTTTTT. Amino acids: CASSPPSTEKRAGELFF. The full variable domain, completed using reference TRBV18 and TRBJ2-2, is NAGVMQNPRHLVRRRGQEARLRCSPMKGHSHVYWYRQLPEEGLKFMVYLQKENIIDESGMPKERFSAEFPKEGPSILRIQQVVRGDSAAYFCASSPPSTEKRAGELFFGEGSRLTVL.

The CDR3 reads CSASMSSYNEQFF. CDR3 DNA: TGCAGCGCTAGTATGAGCTCCTACAATGAGCAGTTCTTC. V usage is TRBV29-1 and J usage is TRBJ2-7; D remains unclear. The J call may be faulty, since TRBJ2-1 better matches the DNA end. CDR3 length: 13 residues. The germline gives CDR1 SQVTM, CDR2 ANQGSEA.

The CDR3 DNA is TGCGCCAGCAGCCCCGAGGCTGGACAGCCCCAGCATTTT. This sequence encodes CASSPEAGQPQHF. V is TRBV4-3 and J is TRBJ1-5; D gene ambiguous. Germline CDR1 is LGHNA and CDR2 is YSLEER. This CDR3 is 13 amino acids long. V was clipped by 4 bases and J by 7 bases, with 11 bases between them.

J is TRBJ2-3 and V is TRBV9; 7 bases agree with TRBD2. The V gene end was trimmed by 3 bases and the J gene end by 4 bases; junction bases not matched to a gene: 8. The CDR3 length is 15 residues. The V gene's germline CDR1 is SGDLS and CDR2 YYNGEE. This CDR3 is CASSATSDYADTQYF. The CDR3 DNA reads TGTGCCAGCAGCGCCACTAGCGACTACGCAGATACGCAGTATTTT.

The rearrangement uses TRBV29-1 and TRBJ1-2; TRBD1 matches at 8 bases. This CDR3 contains 14 residues. J was trimmed by 1 base and V by 6 bases; bases with no gene match: 7. CDR1 is SQVTM, CDR2 ANQGSEA, per germline. CDR3 loop: CSVATGGINYGYTF. DNA for the CDR3: TGCAGCGTGGCCACAGGGGGGATTAACTATGGCTACACCTTC.